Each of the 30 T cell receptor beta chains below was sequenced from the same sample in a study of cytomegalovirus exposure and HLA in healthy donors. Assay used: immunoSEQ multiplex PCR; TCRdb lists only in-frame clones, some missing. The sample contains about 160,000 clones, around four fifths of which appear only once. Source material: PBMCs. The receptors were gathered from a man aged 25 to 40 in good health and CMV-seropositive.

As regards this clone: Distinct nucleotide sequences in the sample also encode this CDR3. CDR3 nucleotide sequence: TGCGCCAGCAGCCAGGAGACTAGCGGGGTCTACGAGCAGTACTTC. It is translated as CASSQETSGVYEQYF. This chain connects TRBV4-3 to TRBJ2-7; TRBD2 matches at 11 bases. From germline, CDR1 is LGHNA and CDR2 YSLEER. This CDR3 comprises 15 residues. The ends lost 3 bases at V and 3 bases at J; junction bases unmatched: 4.

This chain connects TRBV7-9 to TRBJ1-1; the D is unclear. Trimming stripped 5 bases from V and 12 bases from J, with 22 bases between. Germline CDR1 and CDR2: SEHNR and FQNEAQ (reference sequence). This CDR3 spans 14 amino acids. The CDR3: CASSHTETRGMSFF. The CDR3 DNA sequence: TGTGCCAGCAGCCATACCGAGACAAGAGGGATGTCTTTCTTT.

The CDR3: CASSLVTGLTEAFF. The CDR3 DNA follows: TGTGCCAGCAGCTTAGTTACAGGGCTGACTGAAGCTTTCTTT. The chain links TRBV11-2 to TRBJ1-1; D is perhaps TRBD1 (6 bases). Trimming removed 1 base at V and 5 bases at J, with 11 bases between. Per the germline V gene, CDR1 is SGHAT and CDR2 is FQNNGV. This CDR3 comprises 14 residues.

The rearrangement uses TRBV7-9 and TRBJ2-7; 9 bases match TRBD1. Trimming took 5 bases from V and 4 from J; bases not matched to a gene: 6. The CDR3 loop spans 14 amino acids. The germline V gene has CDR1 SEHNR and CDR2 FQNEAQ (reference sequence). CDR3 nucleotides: TGTGCCAGCAGCGAGGACAGGGGATTTTACGAGCAGTACTTC. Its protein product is CASSEDRGFYEQYF.

The CDR3 reads CASSPGLANEQFF. The CDR3 DNA reads as TGTGCCAGCTCACCAGGACTAGCGAATGAGCAGTTCTTC. The rearrangement uses TRBV18 and TRBJ2-1; the match to TRBD2 covers 9 bases. Losses at the gene ends were 2 bases for V and 7 bases for J; bases not matched to a gene: 0. CDR1 is KGHSH, CDR2 LQKENI, per germline. The CDR3 loop spans 13 amino acids.

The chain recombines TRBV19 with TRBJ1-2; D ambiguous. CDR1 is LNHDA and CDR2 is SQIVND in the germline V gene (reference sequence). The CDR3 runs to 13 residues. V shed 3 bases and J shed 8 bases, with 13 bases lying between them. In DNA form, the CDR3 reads TGTGCCAGTAGTATCGTTCCGGGGAGCGGCTACACCTTC. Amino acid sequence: CASSIVPGSGYTF.

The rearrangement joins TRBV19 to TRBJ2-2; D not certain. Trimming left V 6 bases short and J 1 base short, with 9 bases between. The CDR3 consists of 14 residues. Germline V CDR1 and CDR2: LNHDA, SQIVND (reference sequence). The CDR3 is CASRSPGNTGELFF. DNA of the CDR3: TGTGCCAGTAGATCCCCAGGGAACACCGGGGAGCTGTTTTTT.

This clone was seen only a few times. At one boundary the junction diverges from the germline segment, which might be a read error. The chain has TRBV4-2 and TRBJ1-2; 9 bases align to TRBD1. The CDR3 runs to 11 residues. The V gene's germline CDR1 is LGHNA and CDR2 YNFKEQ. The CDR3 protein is CASSPYRGPCF. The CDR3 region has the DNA TGTGCCAGCAGCCCCTACAGGGGGCCCTGCTTC.

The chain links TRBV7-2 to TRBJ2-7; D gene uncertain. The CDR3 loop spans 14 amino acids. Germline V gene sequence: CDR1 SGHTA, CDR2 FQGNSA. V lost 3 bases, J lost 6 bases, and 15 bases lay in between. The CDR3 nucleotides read TGTGCCAGCAGCTTTAACAGCCTTATACCCGAGCAGTACTTC. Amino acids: CASSFNSLIPEQYF. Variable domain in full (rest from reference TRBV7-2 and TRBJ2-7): GAGVSQSPSNKVTEKGKDVELRCDPISGHTALYWYRQSLGQGLEFLIYFQGNSAPDKSGLPSDRFSAERTGGSVSTLTIQRTQQEDSAVYLCASSFNSLIPEQYFGPGTRLTVT.

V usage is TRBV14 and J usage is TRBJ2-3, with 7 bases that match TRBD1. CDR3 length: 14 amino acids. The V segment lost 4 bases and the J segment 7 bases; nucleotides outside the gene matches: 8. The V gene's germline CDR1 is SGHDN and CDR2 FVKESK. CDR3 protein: CASSRLGTANTQYF. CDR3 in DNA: TGTGCCAGCAGCCGCCTCGGGACAGCGAATACGCAGTATTTT.

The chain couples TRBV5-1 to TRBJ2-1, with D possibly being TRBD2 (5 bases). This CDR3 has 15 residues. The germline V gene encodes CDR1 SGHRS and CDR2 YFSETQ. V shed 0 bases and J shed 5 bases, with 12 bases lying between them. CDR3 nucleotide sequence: TGCGCCAGCAGCTTGGGGGCAGGACTGGACAATGAGCAGTTCTTC. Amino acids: CASSLGAGLDNEQFF. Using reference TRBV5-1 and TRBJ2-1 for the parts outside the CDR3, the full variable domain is KAGVTQTPRYLIKTRGQQVTLSCSPISGHRSVSWYQQTPGQGLQFLFEYFSETQRNKGNFPGRFSGRQFSNSRSEMNVSTLELGDSALYLCASSLGAGLDNEQFFGPGTRLTVL.

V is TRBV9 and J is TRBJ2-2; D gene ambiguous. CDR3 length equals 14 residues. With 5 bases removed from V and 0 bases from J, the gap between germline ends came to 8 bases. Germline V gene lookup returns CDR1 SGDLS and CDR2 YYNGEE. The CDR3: CASSLSPNTGELFF. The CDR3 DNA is TGTGCCAGCAGTCTCTCTCCGAACACCGGGGAGCTGTTTTTT.

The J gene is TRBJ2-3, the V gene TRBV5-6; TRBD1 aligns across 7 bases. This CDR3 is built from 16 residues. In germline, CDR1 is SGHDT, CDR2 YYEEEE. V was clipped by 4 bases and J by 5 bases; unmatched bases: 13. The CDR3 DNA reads TGTGCCAGCAGCCTCCCCGGGACAGTTACACAAGATACGCAGTATTTT. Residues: CASSLPGTVTQDTQYF.

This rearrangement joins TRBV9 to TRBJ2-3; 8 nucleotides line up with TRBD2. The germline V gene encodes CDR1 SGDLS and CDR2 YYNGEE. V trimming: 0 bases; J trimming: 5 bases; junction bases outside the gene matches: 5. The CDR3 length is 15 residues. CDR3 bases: TGTGCCAGCAGCGTAGTAGCCGGGGGGGGAGATACGCAGTATTTT. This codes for CASSVVAGGGDTQYF.

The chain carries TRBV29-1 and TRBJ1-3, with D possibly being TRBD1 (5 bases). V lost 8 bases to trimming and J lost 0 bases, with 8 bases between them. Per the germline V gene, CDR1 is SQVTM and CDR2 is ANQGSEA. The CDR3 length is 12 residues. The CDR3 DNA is TGCAGCACACAGGACTCTGGAAACACCATATATTTT. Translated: CSTQDSGNTIYF.

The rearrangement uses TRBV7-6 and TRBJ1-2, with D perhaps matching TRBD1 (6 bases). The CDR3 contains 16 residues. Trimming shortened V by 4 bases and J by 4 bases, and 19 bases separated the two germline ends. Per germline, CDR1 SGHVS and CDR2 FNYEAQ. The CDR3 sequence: CASSSGWGGSSYGYTF. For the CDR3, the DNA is TGTGCCAGCAGCTCCGGGTGGGGGGGCAGCTCCTATGGCTACACCTTC. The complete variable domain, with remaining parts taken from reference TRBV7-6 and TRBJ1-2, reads GAGVSQSPRYKVTKRGQDVALRCDPISGHVSLYWYRQALGQGPEFLTYFNYEAQQDKSGLPNDRFSAERPEGSISTLTIQRTEQRDSAMYRCASSSGWGGSSYGYTFGSGTRLTVV.

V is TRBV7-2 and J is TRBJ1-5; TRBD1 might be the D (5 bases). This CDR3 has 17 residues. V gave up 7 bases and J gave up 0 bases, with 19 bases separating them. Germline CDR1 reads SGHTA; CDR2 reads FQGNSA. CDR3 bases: TGTGCCAGCATCCCCGGGGAGGGGCCATATAGCAATCAGCCCCAGCATTTT. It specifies CASIPGEGPYSNQPQHF.

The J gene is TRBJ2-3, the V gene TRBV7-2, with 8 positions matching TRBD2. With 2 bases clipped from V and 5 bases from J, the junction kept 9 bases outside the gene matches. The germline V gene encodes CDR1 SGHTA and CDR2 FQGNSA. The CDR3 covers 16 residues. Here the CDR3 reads CASSLTGGRTRDTQYF. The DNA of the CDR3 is TGTGCCAGCAGCTTAACGGGGGGGCGGACACGAGATACGCAGTATTTT.

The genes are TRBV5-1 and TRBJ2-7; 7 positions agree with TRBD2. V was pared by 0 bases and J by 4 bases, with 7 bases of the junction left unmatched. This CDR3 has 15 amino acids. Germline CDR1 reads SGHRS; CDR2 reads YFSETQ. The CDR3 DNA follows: TGCGCCAGCAGCTTGGGAGCCCCCGGGGGGTACGAGCAGTACTTC. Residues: CASSLGAPGGYEQYF.

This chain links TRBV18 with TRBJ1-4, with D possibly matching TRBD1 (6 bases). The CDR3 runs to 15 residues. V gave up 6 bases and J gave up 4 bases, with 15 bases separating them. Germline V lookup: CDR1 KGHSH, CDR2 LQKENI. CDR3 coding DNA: TGTGCCAGCTCTCCGTTCCGGGACAATAATGAAAAACTGTTTTTT. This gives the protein CASSPFRDNNEKLFF.

The CDR3 protein is CASSKPGNSYEQYF. In DNA form, the CDR3 reads TGTGCCAGCAGTAAGCCCGGGAACTCCTACGAGCAGTACTTC. The genes are TRBV27 and TRBJ2-7; possibly TRBD2 for D (5 bases). CDR1 and CDR2 from the germline V gene are MNHEY and SMNVEV (reference sequence). The CDR3 extends over 14 amino acids. Between the trimmed V and J ends, which lost 5 bases and 0 bases, there was a span of 11 bases.

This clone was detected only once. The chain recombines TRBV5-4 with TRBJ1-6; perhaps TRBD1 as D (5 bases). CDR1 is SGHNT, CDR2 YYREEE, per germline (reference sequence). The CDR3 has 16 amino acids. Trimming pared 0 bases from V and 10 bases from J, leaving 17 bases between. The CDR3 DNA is TGTGCCAGCAGCTTGGGGGGCAGAGACGATAGATCACCCCTCCACTTT. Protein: CASSLGGRDDRSPLHF. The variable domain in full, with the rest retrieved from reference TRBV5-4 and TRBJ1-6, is ETGVTQSPTHLIKTRGQQVTLRCSSQSGHNTVSWYQQALGQGPQFIFQYYREEENGRGNFPPRFSGLQFPNYSSELNVNALELDDSALYLCASSLGGRDDRSPLHFGNGTRLTVT.

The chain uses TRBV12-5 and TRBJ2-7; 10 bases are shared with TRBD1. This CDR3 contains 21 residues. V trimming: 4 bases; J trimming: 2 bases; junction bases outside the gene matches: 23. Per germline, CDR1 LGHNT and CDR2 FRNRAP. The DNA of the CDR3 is TGTGCTAGTGGTTGGGCCCTTCCCGGGACAGGGGACTTCGGCCCTACCTACGAGCAGTACTTC. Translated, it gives CASGWALPGTGDFGPTYEQYF.

In DNA form, the CDR3 reads TGTGCCAGCTCACCACCGGGACTAGCTTCGGATACGCAGTATTTT. Amino acid sequence: CASSPPGLASDTQYF. The chain employs TRBV18 and TRBJ2-3, with TRBD2 matching over 9 bases. Trimming at V came to 0 bases and at J to 6 bases, leaving 4 bases not matched to a gene. The CDR3 length is 15 residues. Germline loops: CDR1 KGHSH, CDR2 LQKENI.

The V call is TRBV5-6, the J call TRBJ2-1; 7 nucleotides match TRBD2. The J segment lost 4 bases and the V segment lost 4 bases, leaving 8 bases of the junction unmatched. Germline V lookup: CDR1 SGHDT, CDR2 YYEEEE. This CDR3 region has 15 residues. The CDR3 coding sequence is TGTGCCAGCAGCCTACAGCGGGGCTTTTACAATGAGCAGTTCTTC. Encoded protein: CASSLQRGFYNEQFF.

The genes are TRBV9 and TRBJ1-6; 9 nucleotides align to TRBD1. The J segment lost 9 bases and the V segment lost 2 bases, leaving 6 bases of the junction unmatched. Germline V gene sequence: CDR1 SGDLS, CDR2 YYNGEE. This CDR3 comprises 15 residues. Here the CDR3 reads CASSVTGGLGSPLHF. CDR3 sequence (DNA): TGTGCCAGCAGCGTGACAGGGGGTTTGGGTTCACCCCTCCACTTT.

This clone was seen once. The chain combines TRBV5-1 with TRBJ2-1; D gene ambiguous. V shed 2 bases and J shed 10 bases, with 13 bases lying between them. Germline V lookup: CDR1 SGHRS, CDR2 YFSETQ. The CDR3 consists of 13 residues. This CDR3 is CASSLLAIREQFF. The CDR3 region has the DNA TGCGCCAGCAGCTTATTAGCAATCCGAGAGCAGTTCTTC.

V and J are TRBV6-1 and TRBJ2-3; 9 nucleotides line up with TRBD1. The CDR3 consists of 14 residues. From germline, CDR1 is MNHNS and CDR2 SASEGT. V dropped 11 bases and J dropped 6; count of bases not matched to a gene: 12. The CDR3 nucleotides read TGTGCCGGTCGAACAGGGGGCGCAGGGGATACGCAGTATTTT. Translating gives CAGRTGGAGDTQYF.

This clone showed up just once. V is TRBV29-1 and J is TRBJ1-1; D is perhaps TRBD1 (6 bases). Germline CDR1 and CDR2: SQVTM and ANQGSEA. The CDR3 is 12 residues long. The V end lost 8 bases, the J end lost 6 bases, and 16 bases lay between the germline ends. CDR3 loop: CSLRRGTAEAFF. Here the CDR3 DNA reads TGCAGCCTGCGTAGGGGGACCGCTGAAGCTTTCTTT.

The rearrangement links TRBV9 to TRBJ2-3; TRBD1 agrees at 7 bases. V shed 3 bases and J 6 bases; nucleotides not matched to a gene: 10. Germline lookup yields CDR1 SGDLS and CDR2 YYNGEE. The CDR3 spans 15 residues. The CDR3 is CASSGGTAIGDTQYF. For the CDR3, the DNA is TGTGCCAGCAGCGGGGGGACAGCGATAGGGGATACGCAGTATTTT.